A selection of T cell receptor beta chains follows, all from one sample in a study of OX40 agonist ivuxolimab in advanced cancers. TCRdb's copy holds only in-frame clones and misses some; the assay was immunoSEQ multiplex PCR. The sample shows roughly 70,000 clones, 88% of them seen only once. Specimen: CD4+ or CD8+ T cells sorted from blood, collected in a trial of the OX40 agonist ivuxolimab. Source of these receptors: an adult with an advanced solid tumor such as melanoma, head and neck, liver or kidney cancer. Each CDR3 is given with its conserved first and last residue. A D gene is named only where the DNA matches it firmly. A row's size may be missing; if present it is once, few, many or a size class.

clone size | D gene | J gene | V gene | CDR3 DNA | CDR3 protein
- | - | TRBJ2-1 | TRBV5-1 | TGCGCCAGCAGCTACACTCTCTTCGGGAGACACAATGAGCAGTTCTTC | CASSYTLFGRHNEQFF
- | - | TRBJ2-7 | TRBV6-5 | TGTGCCAGCAGCCCTGACATTAGGAGCTCCTACGAGCAGTACTTC | CASSPDIRSSYEQYF
- | TRBD2 | TRBJ2-1 | TRBV2 | TGTGCCAGCAGTGACCGGACTAGCGGGCGCTCCTACAATGAGCAGTTCTTC | CASSDRTSGRSYNEQFF
- | - | TRBJ2-1 | TRBV7-2 | TGTGCCAGCAGCTTAGAGGGGGGACTACCCTACAATGAGCAGTTCTTC | CASSLEGGLPYNEQFF
- | - | TRBJ1-2 | TRBV10-3 | TGTGCCACCAGTGGGGGTCGCGACAATGGCTACACCTTC | CATSGGRDNGYTF
- | - | TRBJ2-7 | TRBV7-9 | TGTGCCAGCAGCCCGCGCCTTTACGAGCAGTACTTC | CASSPRLYEQYF
- | TRBD2 | TRBJ2-1 | TRBV18 | TGTGCCAGCTCACTAGCGGGCCTAGGCGGTGAGCAGTTCTTC | CASSLAGLGGEQFF
few | TRBD2 | TRBJ2-1 | TRBV7-8 | TGTGCCAGCAGCTTAGCTGCGGGGGGCAATGAGCAGTTCTTC | CASSLAAGGNEQFF
- | - | TRBJ2-1 | TRBV28 | TGTGCCAGCAGCCTGGACATTATGGATGAGCAGTTCTTC | CASSLDIMDEQFF
- | - | TRBJ2-2 | TRBV10-3 | TGTGCCATCGGCGGGGCCGGGGAGCTGTTTTTT | CAIGGAGELFF
few | - | TRBJ1-5 | TRBV7-9 | TGTGCCAGCAGCTTGGTGAATCAGCCCCAGCATTTT | CASSLVNQPQHF
- | TRBD2 | TRBJ2-7 | TRBV5-6 | TGTGCCAGCAGCTCTGCCGGGAGGAACGAGCAGTACTTC | CASSSAGRNEQYF
- | - | TRBJ2-3 | TRBV4-2 | TGTGCCAGCAGCCGGGGCAGTAGCACAGATACGCAGTATTTT | CASSRGSSTDTQYF
once | - | TRBJ1-4 | TRBV18 | TGTGCCAGCTCACCATTCCAAAGACAGGCTGGGACTGAAAAACTGTTTTTT | CASSPFQRQAGTEKLFF
- | TRBD2 | TRBJ2-7 | TRBV6-6 | TGTGCCAGCAGGGAACTAGCGGGTCACTCCTACGAGCAGTACTTC | CASRELAGHSYEQYF
- | TRBD1 | TRBJ2-5 | TRBV5-1 | TGCGCCAGCAGCTCCGGGACAGGGGCAGAGACCCAGTACTTC | CASSSGTGAETQYF
- | - | TRBJ1-2 | TRBV30 | TGTGCCTGGCGGGACCATCCCTATGGCTACACCTTC | CAWRDHPYGYTF
medium-sized | - | TRBJ2-7 | TRBV6-1 | TGTGCCAGCAGTGCGGCCAGGTCTCAAAACGAGCAGTACTTC | CASSAARSQNEQYF
- | - | TRBJ2-6 | TRBV21-1 | TGTGCCAGCAGACGACAGGGGTCATTCTCTGGGGCCAACGTCCTGACTTTC | CASRRQGSFSGANVLTF
few | TRBD2 | TRBJ2-3 | TRBV5-6 | TGTGCCAGCAGCCCGGGACTAGGTGATACGCAGTATTTT | CASSPGLGDTQYF
- | - | TRBJ2-7 | TRBV5-5 | TGTGCCAGCAGCTTGGGTATTGGCCAGATGTTCTACGAGCAGTACTTC | CASSLGIGQMFYEQYF
- | - | TRBJ1-1 | TRBV7-6 | TGTGCCAGCAGCTTAGAAGTTATGAACACTGAAGCTTTCTTT | CASSLEVMNTEAFF
- | - | TRBJ2-7 | TRBV30 | TGTGCCTGGAGTAAGGCGAACTACGAGCAGTACTTC | CAWSKANYEQYF
- | - | TRBJ2-5 | TRBV5-6 | TGTGCCAGCAGCCTCCGAGGCCTCCCGACCCAGTACTTC | CASSLRGLPTQYF
- | - | TRBJ2-1 | TRBV25-1 | TGTGCCAGCAGTGCAGGACTAATTAACAATGAGCAGTTCTTC | CASSAGLINNEQFF
- | TRBD1 | TRBJ1-2 | TRBV28 | TGTGCCAGCACGAGGGACAGAAACTATGGCTACACCTTC | CASTRDRNYGYTF
- | TRBD2 | TRBJ2-2 | TRBV28 | TGTGCCAGCAGTTTGAGCGGGAGGGCCGGCACCGGGGAGCTGTTTTTT | CASSLSGRAGTGELFF
- | - | TRBJ2-7 | TRBV10-3 | TGTGCCATCAGTGAAGGGGGGAGGCGAGCCTACGAGCAGTACTTC | CAISEGGRRAYEQYF
- | - | TRBJ2-1 | TRBV29-1 | TGCAGCGGGCAAGGGTGGGGAGCTCCTACAGGTGAGCAGTTCTTC | CSGQGWGAPTGEQFF
- | - | TRBJ1-1 | TRBV19 | TGTGCCAGTAGTATCGTAAGGGGGATCTGGAACACTGAAGCTTTCTTT | CASSIVRGIWNTEAFF
- | - | TRBJ2-1 | TRBV7-9 | TGTGCCAGCAGCCCGCTCCGGGACGTCGGAGGGTTCTTC | CASSPLRDVGGFF
- | - | TRBJ2-7 | TRBV11-2 | TGTGCCAGCAGTCAGGACAGCTACGAGCAGTACTTC | CASSQDSYEQYF
once | - | TRBJ1-3 | TRBV11-2 | TGTGCCAGCCAAGGGAGCTCTGGAAACACCATATATTTT | CASQGSSGNTIYF
- | - | TRBJ2-7 | TRBV20-1 | TGCAGTGCTACCCTTATCGACGAGCAGTACTTC | CSATLIDEQYF
- | - | TRBJ2-7 | TRBV10-3 | TGTGCCATCAGTGACAGGGCCTACGAGCAGTACTTC | CAISDRAYEQYF
- | - | TRBJ1-4 | TRBV7-9 | TGTGCCAGGCGGGGGGGTGTTGGTGAAAAACTGTTTTTT | CARRGGVGEKLFF
- | - | TRBJ2-3 | TRBV5-1 | TGCGCCAGCACCTTGAGGGGGTTTGACACAGATACGCAGTATTTT | CASTLRGFDTDTQYF
- | TRBD1 | TRBJ1-3 | TRBV7-9 | TGTGCCAGCAGCCCTTACAGGGGGAGGCAAGGAAACACCATATATTTT | CASSPYRGRQGNTIYF
- | - | TRBJ2-3 | TRBV7-9 | TGTGCCAGCAGCCCCCGGACTCTCAAGAGGGTGTGGACGCAGTATTTT | CASSPRTLKRVWTQYF